This TCR beta chain derives from a study of Graves' ophthalmopathy and Graves' hyperthyroidism. At the level of the study: Blood was drawn at initial diagnosis, before any treatment.

This clonotype was detected ten times or more. Its antigen is as yet unknown. Scientists amplified the TCR beta CDR3 regions from RNA transcripts. The first-round RT-PCR employed HTBI primers together with the Qiagen OneStep RT-PCR kit. A multiplex PCR was then performed as the second round. In TCRdb, the multiplex PCR reads were re-called with MiXCR into one record per CDR3 protein. The sample contains under 350,000 distinct CDR3 sequences, roughly 17% of which appear only once. Study-wide findings and caveats: Detected in blood as well were most expanded thyroid clonotypes with frequency above 0.001.

Trimming cost V 2 bases and J 2 bases, with 7 bases left between them. Germline CDR1 reads MNHEY; CDR2 reads SVGAGI. The length of the CDR3 is 13 residues. Ophthalmopathy donors' eye disease showed moderate-to-severe activity, CAS of at least 3, NOSPECS of at least 4 and duration under 3 months. V is TRBV6-5 and J is TRBJ2-7; the D is unclear. This TCR was sampled from an adult man with Graves' ophthalmopathy. Sample: peripheral blood. CDR3 in DNA: TGTGCCAGCAGTTACCGTAAAACCTACGAGCAGTACTTC. It encodes CASSYRKTYEQYF.